This T cell receptor beta chain was captured by sequencing in a study of blood T cell repertoires in COVID-19. Study information: The United States, Italy and Spain supplied acute and convalescent COVID-19 samples.

Germline lookup yields CDR1 SGHTS and CDR2 YDEGEE. The CDR3 consists of 15 residues. Losses at the gene ends were 2 bases for V and 6 bases for J; bases not matched to a gene: 4. Authors' analysis steps: Quantification of nucleated cells was approximated via reference gene primer amplification. The method was immunoSEQ multiplex PCR; TCRdb's version includes in-frame clones alone and lacks a portion of them. That table gives V, J and clone size, and the DNA gave D and trimming. The sample includes some 290,000 clones, under 95% seen only once; the top ten take about 2.3%. The sequence came from a woman in her forties with acute COVID-19. Sequencing input: PBMCs or T cells enriched from blood (not recorded which). V and J are TRBV5-8 and TRBJ2-2, with 10 bases aligning to TRBD2. The CDR3 loop is CASSLITSGAGELFF. The CDR3 DNA is TGTGCCAGCAGCTTAATAACTAGCGGGGCCGGGGAGCTGTTTTTT.